The next 5 T cell receptor beta chains were all read from a single sample in a study of cytomegalovirus exposure and HLA in healthy donors. PCR was performed using 60 Vbeta and 13 Jbeta primers. This table comes from immunoSEQ multiplex PCR, and its TCRdb copy is limited to in-frame clones, with some not included. The profile shows around 120,000 clones, roughly 70% of them singletons. The sequenced sample consisted of PBMCs. Receptors were obtained from a middle-aged man in good health and CMV-seropositive.

The table lists this clone with a few counts. J is TRBJ2-2 and V is TRBV4-2; the D is unclear. Germline CDR1 reads LGHNA; CDR2 reads YNFKEQ. V lost 1 base and J lost 1, with 13 bases in between. The CDR3 is 17 amino acids. This CDR3 reads CASSQAPDSQNTGELFF. The CDR3 DNA sequence: TGTGCCAGCAGCCAAGCCCCCGATAGCCAGAACACCGGGGAGCTGTTTTTT.

The rearrangement uses TRBV19 and TRBJ2-2; D remains ambiguous. V lost 1 base and J lost 6, with 6 bases in between. From germline, CDR1 is LNHDA and CDR2 SQIVND (reference sequence). The length of the CDR3 is 13 residues. The CDR3 here is CASSIGGAGELFF. The CDR3 DNA is TGTGCCAGTAGTATAGGAGGAGCCGGGGAGCTGTTTTTT.

Of note for this clone: Compared with germline, one end of the junction differs, possibly owing to a read error. The rearrangement joins TRBV7-9 to TRBJ1-2; 9 nucleotides align to TRBD1. Germline CDR1 and CDR2: SEHNR and FQNEAQ (reference sequence). The CDR3 spans 14 residues. This chain's CDR3 is CSSSPRTGEHGYTF. CDR3 DNA sequence: TGTTCCAGCAGCCCGCGGACAGGGGAGCATGGCTACACCTTC.

The gene calls are TRBV10-1 and TRBJ2-5; 8 bases match TRBD2. V lost 1 base, J lost 1 base, and 5 bases stayed unmatched. The CDR3 extends over 16 amino acids. The germline CDR1 and CDR2 sequences are WNHNN and SYGVQD (reference sequence). CDR3 sequence reads: CASSEWVAGIQETQYF. CDR3 DNA: TGCGCCAGCAGTGAGTGGGTAGCGGGAATCCAAGAGACCCAGTACTTC.

This chain links TRBV14 with TRBJ2-7, with D perhaps TRBD1 (6 bases). V dropped 2 bases and J dropped 2 bases, with 13 bases sitting between them. The CDR3 is 15 residues long. Germline V gene sequence: CDR1 SGHDN, CDR2 FVKESK. The CDR3 sequence: CASSQSTGPTYEQYF. The CDR3 DNA reads as TGTGCCAGCAGCCAATCTACAGGGCCCACCTACGAGCAGTACTTC.